This T cell receptor (beta chain) was sequenced in a study of cytomegalovirus exposure and HLA in healthy donors. Concerning this clone itself: Its matching antigen is unknown.

Study-level points and caveats: In a later analysis, compared with equally common non-associated chains, HLA-associated beta chains were more expanded. TCR beta sequences reportedly predicted most subjects' HLA-A and HLA-B alleles accurately.

The primer mix had 60 Vbeta and 13 Jbeta primers. The data were produced by immunoSEQ multiplex PCR, yet TCRdb's version contains in-frame clones alone and is incomplete. The table records 150,000 or so clones, roughly four fifths of them present only once. The germline CDR1 and CDR2 sequences are SNHLY and FYNNEI. This CDR3 contains 15 residues. Trimming stripped 4 bases from V and 4 bases from J, with 13 bases between. V and J are TRBV2 and TRBJ1-4; no clear D. Sequenced sample: PBMCs. The receptor's source is a male donor in good health and CMV-seropositive. This CDR3 is CASSARTAHNEKLFF. The DNA for the CDR3 is TGTGCCAGCAGTGCAAGAACAGCCCATAATGAAAAACTGTTTTTT.